This entry lists 14 T cell receptor beta chains sequenced from one sample in a study of identical twins. TCRdb independently ran MiXCR on the 5' RACE reads; one entry per CDR3 protein. The data show some 600,000 distinct CDR3 sequences, about 7.6% seen once. This sample was shared with a second study, whose subject was yellow fever vaccine responses in identical twins.

Specimen: PBMCs. The origin of the receptors is a woman younger than 35 in good health.

This clonotype was counted at least ten times. The gene calls are TRBV12-3 or TRBV12-4 and TRBJ2-2; TRBD2 aligns across 7 bases. V shed 7 bases and J 0 bases; nucleotides not matched to a gene: 5. There are 15 residues in the CDR3. The CDR3 nucleotides read TGTGCCAGCAATAATGCGGGGGCGAACACCGGGGAGCTGTTTTTT. The encoded protein is CASNNAGANTGELFF.

The chain couples TRBV11-2 to TRBJ2-3; 8 nucleotides align to TRBD1. J gave up 7 bases and V 3 bases, and 6 bases lay outside the gene matches. The CDR3 is made up of 14 amino acids. The V gene's germline CDR1 is SGHAT and CDR2 FQNNGV. Here the CDR3 reads CASSLGTGKYTQYF. The CDR3 DNA reads TGTGCCAGCAGCTTGGGGACAGGAAAATATACGCAGTATTTT.

This clonotype was detected ten times or more. The rearrangement joins TRBV20-1 to TRBJ2-7; 9 bases are shared with TRBD2. This CDR3 has 14 amino acids. Germline CDR1 DFQATT, CDR2 SNEGSKA (reference sequence). V was pared by 5 bases and J by 6 bases, with 11 bases of the junction left unmatched. The CDR3, as DNA: TGCAGTGCTCGACACAGTAGCGGGAGAGGCGAGCAGTACTTC. Protein sequence: CSARHSSGRGEQYF.

This clonotype turned up a few times. The chain carries TRBV20-1 and TRBJ2-7; 7 nucleotides line up with TRBD2. Germline V gene sequence: CDR1 DFQATT, CDR2 SNEGSKA (reference sequence). V lost 0 bases to trimming and J lost 3 bases; unmatched junction nucleotides: 5. CDR3 length: 14 amino acids. The CDR3 protein is CSARDGSGVYEQYF. The CDR3, as DNA: TGCAGTGCTAGAGATGGGAGCGGGGTCTACGAGCAGTACTTC.

In its sample, this clonotype was seen many times. The genes are TRBV2 and TRBJ2-7; unclear D gene. The germline CDR1 and CDR2 sequences are SNHLY and FYNNEI. The V end was cut by 6 bases, the J end by 2 bases, with 17 bases between. The CDR3 totals 15 residues. The CDR3 loop is CASSYMASRTYEQYF. As DNA, the CDR3 is TGTGCCAGCAGCTACATGGCTTCCAGGACCTACGAGCAGTACTTC.

This clonotype showed up just once. The chain employs TRBV6-2 or TRBV6-3 and TRBJ2-1, with TRBD2 matching 9 bases. Germline CDR1 reads MNHEY; CDR2 reads SVGEGT. This CDR3 has 19 residues. J lost 6 bases, V lost 2 bases, and 17 bases had no gene match. The CDR3 nucleotides are TGTGCCAGCAGTTACAGTACGGGACTAGCCAACCCGTGGGGCAATGAGCAGTTCTTC. Translating it yields CASSYSTGLANPWGNEQFF.

The chain combines TRBV7-9 with TRBJ2-2; D remains unclear. With 1 base removed from V and 3 bases from J, the gap between germline ends came to 9 bases. Germline CDR1 is SEHNR and CDR2 is FQNEAQ (reference sequence). The CDR3 contains 15 residues. CDR3 loop: CASSLESPHTGELFF. CDR3 coding DNA: TGTGCCAGCAGCTTAGAGTCCCCGCACACCGGGGAGCTGTTTTTT.

This clonotype was recorded a few times. The chain recombines TRBV29-1 with TRBJ2-1; 12 bases fit TRBD2. The germline V gene has CDR1 SQVTM and CDR2 ANQGSEA. The V and J ends lost 5 bases and 2 bases, in that order; junction bases with no gene match: 16. The CDR3 contains 19 residues. The CDR3 DNA reads TGCAGCGTTCCCTCTAGCGGGAGGGGATCCCGCTTGCCCTACAATGAGCAGTTCTTC. The encoded protein is CSVPSSGRGSRLPYNEQFF.

The chain couples TRBV6-6 to TRBJ2-1; TRBD2 is a possible D gene (5 bases). The CDR3 covers 12 residues. With 4 bases removed from V and 14 bases from J, the gap between germline ends came to 15 bases. CDR1 MNHNY and CDR2 SVGAGI come from the germline V gene (reference sequence). The CDR3: CASSSLRTRKFF. The CDR3 region has the DNA TGTGCCAGCAGTTCCCTCCGGACTCGAAAGTTCTTC.

The CDR3 nucleotides are TGCGCCAGCAGCCCCCGGACCGATAAGAATGAGCAGTTCTTC. The encoded protein is CASSPRTDKNEQFF. This sequence joins TRBV5-1 and TRBJ2-1; D ambiguous. Germline CDR1 SGHRS, CDR2 YFSETQ. V was trimmed by 4 bases and J by 7 bases, leaving 15 bases between them. The CDR3 loop spans 14 amino acids.

The chain carries TRBV24-1 and TRBJ2-5; no clear D gene. CDR3 length equals 15 residues. Germline lookup yields CDR1 KGHDR and CDR2 SFDVKD. V lost 4 bases to trimming and J lost 0 bases, with 11 bases between them. This chain's CDR3 is CATSDPGRDQETQYF. CDR3 DNA: TGTGCCACCAGTGACCCTGGACGCGACCAAGAGACCCAGTACTTC.

This clonotype came up a few times. This chain connects TRBV5-1 to TRBJ2-7; D is undetermined. Trimming left V 4 bases short and J 3 bases short, with 14 bases between. The CDR3 is 14 residues long. The V gene's germline CDR1 is SGHRS and CDR2 YFSETQ. The DNA for the CDR3 is TGCGCCAGCAGCCCCGCCGGGTCCAACTACGAGCAGTACTTC. Encoded protein: CASSPAGSNYEQYF.

This clonotype was counted a few times. The chain carries TRBV7-9 and TRBJ2-1; D gene unclear. Deletions cut 1 base from V and 0 bases from J, with 7 bases between. The CDR3 extends over 15 amino acids. The germline gives CDR1 SEHNR, CDR2 FQNEAQ (reference sequence). CDR3 protein: CASSLVSNSYNEQFF. The CDR3 DNA follows: TGTGCCAGCAGCTTAGTTTCCAACTCCTACAATGAGCAGTTCTTC.

The sample holds a few counts of this clonotype. The CDR3, as DNA: TGCGCCAGCAGCTTGGGTCGACTAGCGGGAGAGAATGAGCAGTTCTTC. Amino acids: CASSLGRLAGENEQFF. This chain connects TRBV5-1 to TRBJ2-1; 12 bases agree with TRBD2. Germline V lookup: CDR1 SGHRS, CDR2 YFSETQ. J lost 7 bases, V lost 0 bases, and 5 bases had no gene match. The length of the CDR3 is 16 residues.